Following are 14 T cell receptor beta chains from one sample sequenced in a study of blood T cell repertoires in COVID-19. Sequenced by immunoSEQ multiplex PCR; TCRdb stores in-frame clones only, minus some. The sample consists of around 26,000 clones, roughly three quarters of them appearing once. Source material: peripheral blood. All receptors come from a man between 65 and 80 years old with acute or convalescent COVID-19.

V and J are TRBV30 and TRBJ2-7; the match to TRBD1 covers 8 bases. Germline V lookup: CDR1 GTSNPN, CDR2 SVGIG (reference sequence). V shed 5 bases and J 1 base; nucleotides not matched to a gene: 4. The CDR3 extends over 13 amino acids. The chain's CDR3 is CAWGTGGSYEQYF. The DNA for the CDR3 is TGTGCCTGGGGTACAGGGGGTTCCTACGAGCAGTACTTC.

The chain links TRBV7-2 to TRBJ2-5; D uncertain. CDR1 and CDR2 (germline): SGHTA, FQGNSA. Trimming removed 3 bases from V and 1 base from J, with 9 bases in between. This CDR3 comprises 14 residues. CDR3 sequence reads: CASSLPIVQETQYF. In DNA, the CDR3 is TGTGCCAGCAGCTTGCCTATAGTCCAAGAGACCCAGTACTTC.

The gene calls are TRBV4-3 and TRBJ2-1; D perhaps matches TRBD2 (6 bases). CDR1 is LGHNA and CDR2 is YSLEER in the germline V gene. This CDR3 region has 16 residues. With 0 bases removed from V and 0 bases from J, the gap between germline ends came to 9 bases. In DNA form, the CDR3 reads TGCGCCAGCAGCCAAGATGGGGGGAGCTCCTACAATGAGCAGTTCTTC. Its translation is CASSQDGGSSYNEQFF.

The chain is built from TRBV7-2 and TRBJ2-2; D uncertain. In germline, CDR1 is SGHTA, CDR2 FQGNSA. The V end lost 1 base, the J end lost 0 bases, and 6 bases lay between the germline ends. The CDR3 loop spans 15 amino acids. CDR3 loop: CASSLGLANTGELFF. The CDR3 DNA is TGTGCCAGCAGCTTAGGTCTCGCGAACACCGGGGAGCTGTTTTTT.

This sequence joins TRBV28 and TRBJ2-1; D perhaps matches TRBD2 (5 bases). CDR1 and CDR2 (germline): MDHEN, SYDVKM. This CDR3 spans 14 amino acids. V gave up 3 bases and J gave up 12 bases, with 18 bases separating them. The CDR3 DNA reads TGTGCCAGCAGTTTTGGTTCTTTTGCGGCGGGGCAGTTCTTC. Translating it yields CASSFGSFAAGQFF.

The chain's CDR3 is CASSRQSIKNIQYF. CDR3 nucleotide sequence: TGCGCCAGCAGCCGACAGTCGATCAAAAACATTCAGTACTTC. The chain is built from TRBV5-1 and TRBJ2-4, with D possibly matching TRBD1 (5 bases). The CDR3 covers 14 residues. The ends were cut back, 4 bases at V and 3 bases at J, with 11 bases in the middle. Germline CDR1 SGHRS, CDR2 YFSETQ.

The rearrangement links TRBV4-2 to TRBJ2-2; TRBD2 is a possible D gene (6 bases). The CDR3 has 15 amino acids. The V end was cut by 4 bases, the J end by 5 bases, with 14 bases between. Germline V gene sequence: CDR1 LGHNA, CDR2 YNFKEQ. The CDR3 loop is CASSRGEQQTGELFF. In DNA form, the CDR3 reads TGTGCCAGCAGCCGGGGGGAACAACAGACCGGGGAGCTGTTTTTT.

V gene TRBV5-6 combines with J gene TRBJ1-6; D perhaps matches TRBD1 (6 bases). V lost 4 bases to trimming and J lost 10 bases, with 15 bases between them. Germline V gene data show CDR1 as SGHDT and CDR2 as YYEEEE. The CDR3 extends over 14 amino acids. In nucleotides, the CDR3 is TGTGCCAGCAGCGGGGACATATCAGTATCACCCCTCCACTTT. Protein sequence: CASSGDISVSPLHF.

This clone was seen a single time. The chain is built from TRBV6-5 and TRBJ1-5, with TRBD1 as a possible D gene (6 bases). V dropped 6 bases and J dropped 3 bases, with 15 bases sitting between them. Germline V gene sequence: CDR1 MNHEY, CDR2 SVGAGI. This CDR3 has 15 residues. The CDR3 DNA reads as TGTGCCAGCAGGACAAGACAGGTAGACAATCAGCCCCAGCATTTT. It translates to CASRTRQVDNQPQHF.

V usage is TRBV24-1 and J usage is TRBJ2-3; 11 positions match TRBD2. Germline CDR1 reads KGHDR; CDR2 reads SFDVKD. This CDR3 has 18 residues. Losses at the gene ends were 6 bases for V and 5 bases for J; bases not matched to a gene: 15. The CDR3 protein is CATSPTISGGVIRDTQYF. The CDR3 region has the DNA TGTGCCACCAGTCCAACCATTAGCGGGGGGGTAATAAGAGATACGCAGTATTTT.

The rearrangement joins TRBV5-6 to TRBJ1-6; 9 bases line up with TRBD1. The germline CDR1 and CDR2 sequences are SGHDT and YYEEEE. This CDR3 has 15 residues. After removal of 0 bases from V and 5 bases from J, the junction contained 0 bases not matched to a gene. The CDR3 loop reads CASSLGQGDNSPLHF. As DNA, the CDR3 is TGTGCCAGCAGCTTGGGACAGGGGGATAATTCACCCCTCCACTTT.

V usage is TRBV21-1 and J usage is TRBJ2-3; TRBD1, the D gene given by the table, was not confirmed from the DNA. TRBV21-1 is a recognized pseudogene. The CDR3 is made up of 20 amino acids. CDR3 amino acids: CASSKPGQAHPHKLTDTQYF. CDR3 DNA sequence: TGTGCCAGCAGCAAGCCGGGACAGGCACACCCTCACAAACTCACAGATACGCAGTATTTT.

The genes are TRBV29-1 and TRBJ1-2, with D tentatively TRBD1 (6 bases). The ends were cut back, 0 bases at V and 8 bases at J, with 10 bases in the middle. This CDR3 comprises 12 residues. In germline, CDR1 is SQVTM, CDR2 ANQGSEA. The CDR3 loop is CSVEEHREGYTF. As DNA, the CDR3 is TGCAGCGTTGAAGAGCACAGGGAGGGCTACACCTTC. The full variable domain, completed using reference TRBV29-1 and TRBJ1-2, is SAVISQKPSRDICQRGTSLTIQCQVDSQVTMMFWYRQQPGQSLTLIATANQGSEATYESGFVIDKFPISRPNLTFSTLTVSNMSPEDSSIYLCSVEEHREGYTFGSGTRLTVV.

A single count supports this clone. CDR3: CASSFSTGELFF. The CDR3 coding sequence is TGTGCCAGCAGCTTCAGCACCGGGGAGCTGTTTTTT. This chain connects TRBV7-2 to TRBJ2-2; D gene uncertain. V lost 3 bases, J lost 4 bases, and 3 bases lay in between. The CDR3 runs 12 residues. From germline, CDR1 is SGHTA and CDR2 FQGNSA.